Sequencing of this TCR beta chain was carried out in a study of beta chain features in type 1 diabetes. Germline trimming cut 5 bases from V and 6 bases from J; bases unmatched to any gene: 4. Germline V gene data show CDR1 as SGHAT and CDR2 as FQNNGV. The CDR3 has 14 residues. Concerning this clone itself: Its antigen is still unknown.

Isolation of CD4+ naive, central memory, regulatory and stem cell-like memory cells was achieved by sorting via CD45RO/CCR7/CD25/CD127/CD95/CD27. Study-level points and caveats: Type 1 diabetes patients had fewer VDJ junction insertions and more deletions. Moderate but significant shortening of TCRB CDR3s was recorded in all four CD4+ subsets from Type 1 diabetes patients.

The sequenced template was cDNA made from the entire isolated RNA. Profiled with immunoSEQ multiplex PCR; TCRdb holds only in-frame clones, not every one. The table lists roughly 340,000 clones, roughly 13% of them singletons. Input material: naive CD4+ T cells from blood. This TCR derives from a woman aged 18-30 years with type 1 diabetes. The chain has TRBV11-2 and TRBJ1-6; 7 bases match TRBD1. The CDR3: CASSSTGANSPLHF. The CDR3 coding sequence is TGTGCCAGCAGCAGCACAGGGGCTAATTCACCCCTCCACTTT.